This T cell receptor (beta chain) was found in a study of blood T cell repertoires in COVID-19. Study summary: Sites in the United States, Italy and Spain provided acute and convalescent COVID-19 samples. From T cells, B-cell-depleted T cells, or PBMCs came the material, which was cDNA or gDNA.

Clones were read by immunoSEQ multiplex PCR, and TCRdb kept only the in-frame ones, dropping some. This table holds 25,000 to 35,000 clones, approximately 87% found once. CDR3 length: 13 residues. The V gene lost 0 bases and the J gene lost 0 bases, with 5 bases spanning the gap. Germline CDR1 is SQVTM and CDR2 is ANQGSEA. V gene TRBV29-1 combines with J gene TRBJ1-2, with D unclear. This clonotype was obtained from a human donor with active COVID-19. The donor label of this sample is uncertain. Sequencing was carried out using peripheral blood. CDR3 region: CSVEDAANYGYTF. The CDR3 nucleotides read TGCAGCGTTGAAGACGCAGCTAACTATGGCTACACCTTC.